A selection of T cell receptor beta chains follows, all from one sample in a study of blood T cells in healthy people across ages. Each CDR3 protein is one row after TCRdb ran MiXCR on the 5' RACE reads. The sample has 730,000 or so distinct CDR3 sequences, approximately 43% seen once; the top ten hold 20% to 25%. Input material: blood. The receptors were gathered from a woman aged 60-70 years in good health. The CDR3 runs from the conserved cysteine through the conserved F or W. The D gene is left open where the match is weak. A row's size may be missing; if present it is once, few, many or a size class.

j_gene: TRBJ2-2; v_gene: TRBV2; d_gene: NA; abundance: NA; CDR3aa: CASSEGGGFTGELFF; CDR3nt: TGTGCCAGCAGTGAAGGAGGGGGGTTCACCGGGGAGCTGTTTTTT
j_gene: TRBJ1-6; v_gene: TRBV6-5; d_gene: NA; abundance: NA; CDR3aa: CASSFRQVYSPLHF; CDR3nt: TGTGCCAGCAGTTTTCGGCAGGTTTACTCACCCCTCCACTTT
j_gene: TRBJ2-5; v_gene: TRBV9; d_gene: TRBD1; abundance: NA; CDR3aa: CASSVDRGDETQYF; CDR3nt: TGTGCCAGCAGCGTGGACAGGGGGGATGAGACCCAGTACTTC
j_gene: TRBJ1-1; v_gene: TRBV12-3/TRBV12-4; d_gene: TRBD1; abundance: NA; CDR3aa: CASSPTGGAAEAFF; CDR3nt: TGTGCCAGCAGTCCCACAGGGGGAGCGGCTGAAGCTTTCTTT
j_gene: TRBJ2-7; v_gene: TRBV28; d_gene: NA; abundance: NA; CDR3aa: CASRLGSEHEQYF; CDR3nt: TGTGCCAGCAGATTAGGGTCGGAACACGAGCAGTACTTC
j_gene: TRBJ2-2; v_gene: TRBV4-2; d_gene: NA; abundance: NA; CDR3aa: CAASDANTGELFF; CDR3nt: TGTGCCGCCAGTGACGCGAACACCGGGGAGCTGTTTTTT
j_gene: TRBJ2-1; v_gene: TRBV20-1; d_gene: TRBD2; abundance: NA; CDR3aa: CSAGTGGSSYNEQFF; CDR3nt: TGCAGTGCAGGGACGGGAGGAAGCTCCTACAATGAGCAGTTCTTC
j_gene: TRBJ2-7; v_gene: TRBV9; d_gene: TRBD2; abundance: few; CDR3aa: CASSVSGGAVGEQYF; CDR3nt: TGTGCCAGCAGCGTTAGCGGGGGGGCAGTCGGCGAGCAGTACTTC
j_gene: TRBJ2-1; v_gene: TRBV29-1; d_gene: NA; abundance: few; CDR3aa: CSVARQDNEQFF; CDR3nt: TGCAGCGTTGCGAGGCAGGACAATGAGCAGTTCTTC
j_gene: TRBJ2-2; v_gene: TRBV5-1; d_gene: NA; abundance: NA; CDR3aa: CASSLLDPTDTGELFF; CDR3nt: TGCGCCAGCAGCCTCCTGGACCCGACGGACACCGGGGAGCTGTTTTTT
j_gene: TRBJ1-1; v_gene: TRBV5-6; d_gene: TRBD1; abundance: NA; CDR3aa: CASSGQGGADTEAFF; CDR3nt: TGTGCCAGCAGCGGACAGGGGGGGGCGGACACTGAAGCTTTCTTT
j_gene: TRBJ2-7; v_gene: TRBV27; d_gene: NA; abundance: few; CDR3aa: CASSLSRAGPRYEQYF; CDR3nt: TGTGCCAGCAGTTTATCGAGGGCGGGGCCCCGCTACGAGCAGTACTTC